This T cell receptor (beta chain) originates from a study of blood T cell repertoires in COVID-19. As for the study in general: The United States, Italy and Spain supplied acute and convalescent COVID-19 samples. PBMCs, B-cell-depleted T cells, or T cells were the source of the cDNA or gDNA that made up the material.

Original data processing: For nucleated cells, counts were estimated from reference gene primer amplification. Profiled with immunoSEQ multiplex PCR; TCRdb holds only in-frame clones, not every one. The V and J calls and clone size are taken from that table; D and trimming were inferred from the DNA. The data show about 73,000 clones, about 88% seen once. The receptor comes from a man at least 80 years old with acute or convalescent COVID-19. The sequenced material came from peripheral blood.

The CDR3 here is CASSAGVLTEAFF. Written as DNA, the CDR3 is TGTGCCAGCAGCGCAGGGGTTTTAACTGAAGCTTTCTTT. The chain recombines TRBV9 with TRBJ1-1, with TRBD1 as a possible D gene (6 bases). Trimming left V 3 bases short and J 5 bases short, with 11 bases between. The CDR3 totals 13 residues. Germline V gene sequence: CDR1 SGDLS, CDR2 YYNGEE.